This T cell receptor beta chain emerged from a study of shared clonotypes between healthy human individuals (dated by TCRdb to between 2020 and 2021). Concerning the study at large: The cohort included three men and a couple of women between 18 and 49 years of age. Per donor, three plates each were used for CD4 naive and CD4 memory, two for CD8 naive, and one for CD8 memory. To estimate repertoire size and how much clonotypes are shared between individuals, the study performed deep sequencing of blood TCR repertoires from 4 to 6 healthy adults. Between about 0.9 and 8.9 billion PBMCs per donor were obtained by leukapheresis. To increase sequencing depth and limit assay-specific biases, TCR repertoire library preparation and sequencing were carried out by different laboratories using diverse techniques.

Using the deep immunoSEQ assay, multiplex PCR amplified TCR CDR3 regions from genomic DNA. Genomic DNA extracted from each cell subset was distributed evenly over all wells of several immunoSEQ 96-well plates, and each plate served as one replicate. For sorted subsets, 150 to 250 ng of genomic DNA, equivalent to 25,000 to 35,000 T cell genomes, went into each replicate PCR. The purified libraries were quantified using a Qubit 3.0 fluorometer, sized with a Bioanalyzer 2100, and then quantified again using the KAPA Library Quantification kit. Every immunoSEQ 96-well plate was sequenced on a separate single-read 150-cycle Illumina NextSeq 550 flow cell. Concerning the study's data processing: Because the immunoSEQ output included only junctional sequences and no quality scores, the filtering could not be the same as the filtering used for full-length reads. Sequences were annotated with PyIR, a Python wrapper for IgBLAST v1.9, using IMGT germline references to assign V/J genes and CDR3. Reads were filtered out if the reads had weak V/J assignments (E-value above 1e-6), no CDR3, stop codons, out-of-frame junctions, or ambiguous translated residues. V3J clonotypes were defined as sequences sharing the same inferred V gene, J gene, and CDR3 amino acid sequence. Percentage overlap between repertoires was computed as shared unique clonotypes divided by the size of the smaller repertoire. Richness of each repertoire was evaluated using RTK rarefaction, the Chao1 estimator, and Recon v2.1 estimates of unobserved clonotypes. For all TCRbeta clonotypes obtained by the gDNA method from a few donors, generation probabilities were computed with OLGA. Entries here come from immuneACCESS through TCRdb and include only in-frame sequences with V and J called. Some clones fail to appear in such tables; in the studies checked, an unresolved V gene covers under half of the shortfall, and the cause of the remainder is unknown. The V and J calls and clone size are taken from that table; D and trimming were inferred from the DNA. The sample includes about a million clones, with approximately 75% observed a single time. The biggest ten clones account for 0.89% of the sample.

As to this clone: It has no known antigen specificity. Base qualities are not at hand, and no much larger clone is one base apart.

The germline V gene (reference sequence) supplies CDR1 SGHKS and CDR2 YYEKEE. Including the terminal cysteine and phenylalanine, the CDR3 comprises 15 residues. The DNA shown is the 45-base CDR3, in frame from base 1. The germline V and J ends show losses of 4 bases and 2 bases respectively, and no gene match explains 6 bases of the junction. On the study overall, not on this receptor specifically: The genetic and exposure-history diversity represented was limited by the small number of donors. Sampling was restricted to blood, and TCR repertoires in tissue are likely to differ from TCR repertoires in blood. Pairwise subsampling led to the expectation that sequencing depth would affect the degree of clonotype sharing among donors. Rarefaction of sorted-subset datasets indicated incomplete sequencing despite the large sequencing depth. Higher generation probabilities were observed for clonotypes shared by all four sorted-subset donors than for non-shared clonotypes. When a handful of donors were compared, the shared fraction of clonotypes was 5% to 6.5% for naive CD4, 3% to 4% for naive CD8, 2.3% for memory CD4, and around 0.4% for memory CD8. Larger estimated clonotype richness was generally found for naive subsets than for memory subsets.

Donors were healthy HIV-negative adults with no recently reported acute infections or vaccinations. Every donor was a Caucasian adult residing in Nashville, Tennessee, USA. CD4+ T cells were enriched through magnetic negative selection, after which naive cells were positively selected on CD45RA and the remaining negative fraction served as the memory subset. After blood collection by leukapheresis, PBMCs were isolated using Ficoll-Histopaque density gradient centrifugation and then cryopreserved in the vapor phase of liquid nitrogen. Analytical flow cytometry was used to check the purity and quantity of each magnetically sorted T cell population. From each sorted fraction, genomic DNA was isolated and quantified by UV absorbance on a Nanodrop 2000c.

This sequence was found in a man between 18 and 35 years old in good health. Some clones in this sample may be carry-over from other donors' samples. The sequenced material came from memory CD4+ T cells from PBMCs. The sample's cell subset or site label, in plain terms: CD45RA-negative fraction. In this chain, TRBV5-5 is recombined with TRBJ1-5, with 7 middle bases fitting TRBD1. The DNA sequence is TGTGCCAGCAGCGCCCCGGGACAGCGCAATCAGCCCCAGCATTTT. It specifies CASSAPGQRNQPQHF.